This T cell receptor beta chain was sequenced in a study of cytomegalovirus exposure and HLA in healthy donors. As concerns this clone: The antigen is undetermined.

Likely unrecorded immune exposures existed in these nominally healthy donors. A multiplex PCR was run with 60 Vbeta primers and 13 Jbeta primers. The method was immunoSEQ multiplex PCR; TCRdb's version includes in-frame clones alone and lacks a portion of them. The specimen's table records 200,000 to 250,000 clones. Study conclusions and caveats: A later analysis showed that HLA-associated TCR beta chains had undergone more clonal expansion than equally common others.

Germline V gene lookup returns CDR1 SGDLS and CDR2 YYNGEE. V was shortened by 0 bases and J by 0 bases, with 10 bases between the two germline ends. The CDR3 contains 16 residues. The chain links TRBV9 to TRBJ2-1, with D hard to call. Specimen: PBMCs. This clonotype was obtained from a girl aged 2 to 10 in good health and CMV-seropositive. CDR3 region: CASSVVVRSSYNEQFF. CDR3 DNA sequence: TGTGCCAGCAGCGTAGTGGTTCGGAGCTCCTACAATGAGCAGTTCTTC.